A single TCR beta chain is shown here with its context. The antigen remains unidentified. This sample was taken from a study of high-grade serous ovarian cancer treatment subgroups. Study in general: Each sample yielded on average about 7,000 unique TCR beta rearrangements from approximately 15,000 reads. Study-wide findings and caveats: Without spatial data, bulk sequencing limits insight into HGSC tumor diversity.

The data were produced by immunoSEQ multiplex PCR, yet TCRdb's version contains in-frame clones alone and is incomplete. The sample lists about 8,600 clones; around 72% were seen once. Tumor samples were obtained before definitive surgery or chemotherapy. CDR1 is SGHRS, CDR2 YFSETQ, per germline. Trimming took 3 bases from V and 2 from J, leaving 18 bases between them. The CDR3 spans 16 residues. Sequencing used tumor tissue. This chain links TRBV5-1 with TRBJ2-7, with D perhaps TRBD1 (6 bases). This TCR derives from a human donor with high-grade serous ovarian cancer. CDR3 bases: TGCGCCAGCAGCTGCCCGCCCCTGACAGGAACCTACGAGCAGTACTTC. This encodes CASSCPPLTGTYEQYF.